The source of this TCR beta chain is a study of shared clonotypes between healthy human individuals. Cells designated naive CD8 were CD45RO-negative and were positively selected for CCR7, with terminally differentiated effector memory CD45RA+ cells excluded. Some clones are missing from TCRdb's copy, which holds only in-frame ones; the method was immunoSEQ multiplex PCR. Among about 2.1 million clones listed, just over 90% were seen once. J gave up 6 bases and V 5 bases, and 7 bases lay outside the gene matches. From germline, CDR1 is SGHTA and CDR2 FQGNSA. This CDR3 region has 15 residues. The receptor's source is a man aged 18-30 years in good health. Some clones in this sample may be carry-over from other donors' samples. The specimen was naive CD8+ T cells from PBMCs. The chain joins TRBV7-2 to TRBJ1-5; 10 bases match TRBD1. This chain's CDR3 is CASSVDRGRGQPQHF. CDR3 DNA: TGTGCCAGCAGCGTAGACAGGGGGCGAGGTCAGCCCCAGCATTTT.